These 7 T cell receptor beta chains were sequenced from one sample in a study of molecular identifiers for immune sequencing clone quantification. TCRdb re-derived calls from the PCR reads in MiXCR, one entry per CDR3 protein. There are roughly 90,000 distinct CDR3 sequences in the sample; 15% to 20% occur only once, and around 0.88% lies in the top ten. Sample: naive CD8+ T cells from blood, with Jurkat cell RNA spiked in. Documented subset: FACS-sorted CD8+CD4-CCR7+CD45RA+ naive T cells. The source of these receptors is a human donor in good health. Some libraries in this study had Jurkat cell RNA spiked in.

The rearrangement joins TRBV5-3 to TRBJ2-7, with D unresolved. TRBV5-3 is assigned to the ORF class and has an uncertain function. The V end was cut by 8 bases, the J end by 2 bases, with 14 bases between. This CDR3 is 13 amino acids long. In DNA, the CDR3 is TGTGCCAGCAGTCCGGTGGGGACCTACGAGCAGTACTTC. Protein: CASSPVGTYEQYF.

This clonotype was picked up many times. The chain combines TRBV12-3 or TRBV12-4 with TRBJ1-1; 9 bases are a match to TRBD1. CDR3 length: 18 residues. V was pared by 5 bases and J by 1 base, with 14 bases of the junction left unmatched. The CDR3: CASSPGGQGLYTNTEAFF. As DNA, the CDR3 is TGTGCCAGCAGTCCGGGGGGACAGGGTCTATACACGAACACTGAAGCTTTCTTT.

Notes on this clonotype: A much larger clone differs from this one at a single base, so this may be a read error. This rearrangement joins TRBV12-3 or TRBV12-4 to TRBJ2-4, with 8 positions matching TRBD1. The CDR3 runs 12 residues. In DNA form, the CDR3 reads TGTGCCATCCGACAGGGGAAAAGCATTCAGTACTTC. As protein: CAIRQGKSIQYF.

With regard to this clonotype: A much more abundant neighbour one base away suggests this may be a read error. The gene calls are TRBV28 and TRBJ2-3, with D tentatively TRBD1 or TRBD2 (5 bases each). The CDR3 length is 16 residues. Deletions cut 7 bases from V and 1 base from J, with 18 bases between. Germline values: CDR1 MDHEN, CDR2 SYDVKM. The CDR3 DNA follows: TGTGCCAGCAATTGGTCATGGGACGGGGGCACAGATACGCAGTATTTT. This codes for CASNWSWDGGTDTQYF.

This clonotype showed up many times. V gene TRBV4-2 combines with J gene TRBJ2-1, with 10 positions matching TRBD2. This CDR3 has 16 amino acids. Germline loops: CDR1 LGHNA, CDR2 YNFKEQ. J lost 8 bases, V lost 0 bases, and 7 bases had no gene match. CDR3 protein: CASSQEGQRGGDEQFF. The CDR3 bases are TGTGCCAGCAGCCAAGAAGGCCAGCGGGGGGGCGATGAGCAGTTCTTC.

The chain combines TRBV7-9 with TRBJ2-3; 8 bases agree with TRBD2. V was clipped by 5 bases and J by 1 base; unmatched bases: 5. This CDR3 is built from 15 residues. Per germline, CDR1 SEHNR and CDR2 FQNEAQ (reference sequence). This CDR3 is CASSPSGSRTDTQYF. In DNA form, the CDR3 reads TGTGCCAGCAGCCCAAGCGGGAGCCGCACAGATACGCAGTATTTT.

This clonotype was picked up many times. This chain joins TRBV30 and TRBJ2-3, with D perhaps TRBD1 or TRBD2 (5 bases each). CDR3 length: 12 amino acids. Germline V gene sequence: CDR1 GTSNPN, CDR2 SVGIG (reference sequence). With 5 bases removed from V and 6 bases from J, the gap between germline ends came to 12 bases. Here the CDR3 DNA reads TGTGCCTGGGGACCGTGGGGGGATACGCAGTATTTT. Its translation is CAWGPWGDTQYF.